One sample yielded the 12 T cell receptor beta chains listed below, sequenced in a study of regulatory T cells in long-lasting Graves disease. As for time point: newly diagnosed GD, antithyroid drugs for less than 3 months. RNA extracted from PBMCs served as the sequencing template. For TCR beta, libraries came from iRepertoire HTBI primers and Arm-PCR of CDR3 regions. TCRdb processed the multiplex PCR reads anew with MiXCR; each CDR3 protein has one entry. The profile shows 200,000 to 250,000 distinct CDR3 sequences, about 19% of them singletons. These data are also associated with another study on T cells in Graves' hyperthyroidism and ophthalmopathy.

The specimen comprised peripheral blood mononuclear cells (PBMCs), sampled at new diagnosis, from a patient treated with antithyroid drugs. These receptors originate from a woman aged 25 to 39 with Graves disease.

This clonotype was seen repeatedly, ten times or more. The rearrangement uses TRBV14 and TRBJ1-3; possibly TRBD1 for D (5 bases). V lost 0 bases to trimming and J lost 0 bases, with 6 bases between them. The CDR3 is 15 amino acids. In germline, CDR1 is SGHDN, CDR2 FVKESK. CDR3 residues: CASSQDRGSGNTIYF. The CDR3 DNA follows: TGTGCCAGCAGCCAAGATAGGGGCTCTGGAAACACCATATATTTT.

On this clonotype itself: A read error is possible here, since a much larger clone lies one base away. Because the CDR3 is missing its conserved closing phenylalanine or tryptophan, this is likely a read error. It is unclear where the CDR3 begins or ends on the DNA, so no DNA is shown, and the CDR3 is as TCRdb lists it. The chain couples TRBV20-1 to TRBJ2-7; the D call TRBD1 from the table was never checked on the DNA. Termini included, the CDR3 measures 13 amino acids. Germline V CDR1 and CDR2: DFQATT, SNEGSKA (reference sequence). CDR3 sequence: CSASGTGFYERYS.

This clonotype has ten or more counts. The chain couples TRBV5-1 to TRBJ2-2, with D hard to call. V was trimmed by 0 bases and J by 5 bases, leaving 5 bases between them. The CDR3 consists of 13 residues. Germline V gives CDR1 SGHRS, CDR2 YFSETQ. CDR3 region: CASSLGKTGELFF. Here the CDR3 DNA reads TGCGCCAGCAGCTTGGGGAAAACCGGGGAGCTGTTTTTT. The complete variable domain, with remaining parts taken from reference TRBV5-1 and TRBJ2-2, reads KAGVTQTPRYLIKTRGQQVTLSCSPISGHRSVSWYQQTPGQGLQFLFEYFSETQRNKGNFPGRFSGRQFSNSRSEMNVSTLELGDSALYLCASSLGKTGELFFGEGSRLTVL.

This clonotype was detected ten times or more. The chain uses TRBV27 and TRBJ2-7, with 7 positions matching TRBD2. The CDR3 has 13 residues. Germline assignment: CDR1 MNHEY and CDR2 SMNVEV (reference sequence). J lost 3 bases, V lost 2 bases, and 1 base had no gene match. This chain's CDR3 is CASSLGRGYEQYF. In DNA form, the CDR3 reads TGTGCCAGCAGTTTAGGGAGGGGCTACGAGCAGTACTTC.

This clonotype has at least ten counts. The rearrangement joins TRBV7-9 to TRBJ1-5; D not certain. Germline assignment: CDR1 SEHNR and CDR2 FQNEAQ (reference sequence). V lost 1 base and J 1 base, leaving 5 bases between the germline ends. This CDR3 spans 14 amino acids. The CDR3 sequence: CASSLDSSNQPQHF. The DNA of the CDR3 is TGTGCCAGCAGCTTAGATTCGAGCAATCAGCCCCAGCATTTT.

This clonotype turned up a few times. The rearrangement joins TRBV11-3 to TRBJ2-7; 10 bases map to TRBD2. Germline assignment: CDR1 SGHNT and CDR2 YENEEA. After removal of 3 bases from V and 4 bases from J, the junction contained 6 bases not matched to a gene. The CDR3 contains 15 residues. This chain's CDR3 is CASSFPGTSVYEQYF. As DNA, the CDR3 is TGTGCCAGCAGCTTCCCCGGGACTAGCGTTTACGAGCAGTACTTC.

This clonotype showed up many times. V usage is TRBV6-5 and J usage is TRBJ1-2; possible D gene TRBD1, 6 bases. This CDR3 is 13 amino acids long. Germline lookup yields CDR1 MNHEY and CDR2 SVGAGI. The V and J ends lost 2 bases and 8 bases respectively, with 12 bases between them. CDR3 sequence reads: CASSYPGDGGYTF. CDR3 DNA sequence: TGTGCCAGCAGTTACCCAGGGGATGGCGGCTACACCTTC.

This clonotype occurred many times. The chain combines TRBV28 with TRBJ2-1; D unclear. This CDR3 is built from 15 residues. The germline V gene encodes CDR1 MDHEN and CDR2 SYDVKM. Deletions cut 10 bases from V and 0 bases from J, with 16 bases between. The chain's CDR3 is CATRPGPSSYNEQFF. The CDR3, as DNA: TGTGCCACCCGCCCGGGCCCGAGCTCCTACAATGAGCAGTTCTTC. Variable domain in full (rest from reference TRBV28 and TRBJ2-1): DVKVTQSSRYLVKRTGEKVFLECVQDMDHENMFWYRQDPGLGLRLIYFSYDVKMKEKGDIPEGYSVSREKKERFSLILESASTNQTSMYLCATRPGPSSYNEQFFGPGTRLTVL.

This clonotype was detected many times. In nucleotides, the CDR3 is TGTGCCACCAGCAGTGACGCAGCGGGAGGCTCCTACGAGCAGTACTTC. This gives the protein CATSSDAAGGSYEQYF. This chain links TRBV15 with TRBJ2-7; 9 positions match TRBD2. Trimming took 3 bases from V and 0 from J; bases not matched to a gene: 6. Germline V gene sequence: CDR1 LNHNV, CDR2 YYDKDF (reference sequence). This CDR3 comprises 16 residues. Supplemented by reference TRBV15 and TRBJ2-7, the full variable domain reads DAMVIQNPRYQVTQFGKPVTLSCSQTLNHNVMYWYQQKSSQAPKLLFHYYDKDFNNEADTPDNFQSRRPNTSFCFLDIRSPGLGDTAMYLCATSSDAAGGSYEQYFGPGTRLTVT.

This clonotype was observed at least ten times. CDR3 DNA sequence: TGTGCCAGCAGCGCAGAGATCTCTGGGGCCAACGTCCTGACTTTC. It specifies CASSAEISGANVLTF. The gene calls are TRBV9 and TRBJ2-6; D gene ambiguous. Germline assignment: CDR1 SGDLS and CDR2 YYNGEE. The CDR3 loop spans 15 amino acids. The V end lost 3 bases, the J end lost 0 bases, and 7 bases lay between the germline ends.

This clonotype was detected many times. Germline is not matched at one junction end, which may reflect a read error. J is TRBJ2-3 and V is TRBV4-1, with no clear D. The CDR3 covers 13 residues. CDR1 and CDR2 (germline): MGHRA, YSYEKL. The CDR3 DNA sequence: TGTGCCAGCAGCCAAGATCGGACGGGTACGCAGTATTTT. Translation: CASSQDRTGTQYF.

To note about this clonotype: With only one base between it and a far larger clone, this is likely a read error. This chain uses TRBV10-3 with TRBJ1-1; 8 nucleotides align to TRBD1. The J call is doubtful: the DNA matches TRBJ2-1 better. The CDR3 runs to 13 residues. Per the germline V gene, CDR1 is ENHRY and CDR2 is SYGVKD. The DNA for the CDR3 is TGTGCCACCAGGGGGCAGGGGGAGAATGAGCAGTTCTTC. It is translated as CATRGQGENEQFF.